The entry that follows covers one TCR beta chain sequence. What it recognizes is unknown. Trimming removed 7 bases at V and 2 bases at J, with 15 bases between. This CDR3 comprises 15 residues. The sample is drawn from a study of T cells in Graves' hyperthyroidism and ophthalmopathy. Broader study findings: Median prediction lead before ophthalmopathy onset was 6.5 months with the model.

Researchers took RNA transcripts and amplified the TCR beta CDR3 regions from them. HTBI primers were used for first-round RT-PCR of the TCR CDR3. TCRdb ran MiXCR on the multiplex PCR reads and lists one entry per CDR3 protein. Found here are 700,000 or so distinct CDR3 sequences, roughly 15% of them singletons; the top ten hold approximately 8%. The chain is built from TRBV12-3 or TRBV12-4 and TRBJ2-1, with D perhaps TRBD2 (5 bases). The sequence derives from a young man with Graves' hyperthyroidism. The sequenced material came from blood. The CDR3 coding sequence is TGTGCCAGCACCCTCCGGCGGGTTGCCTACAATGAGCAGTTCTTC. Translated, it gives CASTLRRVAYNEQFF.